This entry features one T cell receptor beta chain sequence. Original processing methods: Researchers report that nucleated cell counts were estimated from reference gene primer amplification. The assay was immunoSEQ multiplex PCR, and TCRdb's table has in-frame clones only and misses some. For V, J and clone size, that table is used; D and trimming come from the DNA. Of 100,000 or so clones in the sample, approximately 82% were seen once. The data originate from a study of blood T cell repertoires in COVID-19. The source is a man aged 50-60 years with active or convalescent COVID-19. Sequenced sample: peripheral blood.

The CDR3 here is CASRTGMNTEAFF. Here the CDR3 DNA reads TGTGCCAGCAGGACAGGTATGAACACTGAAGCTTTCTTT. The chain has TRBV2 and TRBJ1-1; D may be TRBD1 (6 bases). V lost 6 bases to trimming and J lost 0 bases, with 8 bases between them. Germline CDR1 and CDR2: SNHLY and FYNNEI. The CDR3 length is 13 residues.